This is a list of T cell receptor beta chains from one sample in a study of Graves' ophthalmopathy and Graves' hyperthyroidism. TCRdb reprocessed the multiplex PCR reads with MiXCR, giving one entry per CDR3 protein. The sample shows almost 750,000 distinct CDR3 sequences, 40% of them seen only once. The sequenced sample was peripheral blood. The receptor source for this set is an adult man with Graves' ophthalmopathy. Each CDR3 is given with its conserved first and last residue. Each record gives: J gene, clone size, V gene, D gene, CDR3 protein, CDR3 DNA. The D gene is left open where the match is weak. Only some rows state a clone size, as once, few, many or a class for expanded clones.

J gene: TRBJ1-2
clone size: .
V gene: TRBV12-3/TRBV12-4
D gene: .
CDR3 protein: CASSLGDNYGYTF
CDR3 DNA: TGTGCCAGCAGTTTAGGGGATAACTATGGCTACACCTTC

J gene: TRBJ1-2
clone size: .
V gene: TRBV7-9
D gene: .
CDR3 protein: CASSRTGETYGYTF
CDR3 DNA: TGTGCCAGCAGCCGTACAGGAGAGACCTATGGCTACACCTTC

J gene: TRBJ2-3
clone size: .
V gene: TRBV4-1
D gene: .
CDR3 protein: CASSQGLTPDTQYF
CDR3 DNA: TGCGCCAGCAGCCAAGGGCTTACCCCAGATACGCAGTATTTT

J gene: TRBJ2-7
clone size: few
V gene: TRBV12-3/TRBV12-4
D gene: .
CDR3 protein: CASSEAPRTTYEQYF
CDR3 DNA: TGTGCCAGCAGTGAAGCTCCAAGAACTACCTACGAGCAGTACTTC

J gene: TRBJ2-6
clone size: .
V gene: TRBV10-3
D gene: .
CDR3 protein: CATDRPAGANVLTF
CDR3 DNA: TGTGCCACCGACAGGCCTGCTGGGGCCAACGTCCTGACTTTC

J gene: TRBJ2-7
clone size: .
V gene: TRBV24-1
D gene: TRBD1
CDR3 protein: CATSDPGTGESYEQYF
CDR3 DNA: TGTGCCACCAGTGACCCAGGGACAGGGGAGTCCTACGAGCAGTACTTC

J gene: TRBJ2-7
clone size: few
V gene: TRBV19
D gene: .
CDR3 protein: CASSISSGPFYEQYF
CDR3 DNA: TGTGCCAGTAGTATCTCTTCCGGGCCCTTCTACGAGCAGTACTTC

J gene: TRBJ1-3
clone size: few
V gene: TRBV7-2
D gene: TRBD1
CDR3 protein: CASSLQGGMGYSGNTIYF
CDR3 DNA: TGTGCCAGCAGCTTGCAGGGGGGAATGGGATACTCTGGAAACACCATATATTTT

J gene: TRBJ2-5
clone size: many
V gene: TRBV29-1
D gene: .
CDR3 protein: CSVGGVIQETQYF
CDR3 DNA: TGCAGCGTTGGGGGGGTAATCCAAGAGACCCAGTACTTC

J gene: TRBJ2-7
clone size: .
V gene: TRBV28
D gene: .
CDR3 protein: CASSLSHYEQYF
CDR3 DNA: TGTGCCAGCAGTTTATCACACTACGAGCAGTACTTC

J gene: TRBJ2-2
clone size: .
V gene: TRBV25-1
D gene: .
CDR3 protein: CAAGGTGELFF
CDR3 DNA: TGTGCCGCAGGGGGGACGGGGGAGCTGTTTTTT

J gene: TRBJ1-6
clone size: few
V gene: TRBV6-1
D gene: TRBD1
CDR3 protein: CASRADREVRNSPLHF
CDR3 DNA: TGTGCCAGCAGGGCGGACAGGGAGGTCCGTAATTCACCCCTCCACTTT

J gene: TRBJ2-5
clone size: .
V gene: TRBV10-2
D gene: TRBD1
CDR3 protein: CASLAGGAETQYF
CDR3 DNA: TGCGCCAGTCTAGCAGGGGGCGCAGAGACCCAGTACTTC

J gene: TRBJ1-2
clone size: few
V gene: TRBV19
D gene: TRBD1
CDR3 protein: CASSDGPARTGGRGYTF
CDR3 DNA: TGTGCCAGTAGCGACGGGCCGGCTCGGACAGGGGGTCGTGGCTACACCTTC

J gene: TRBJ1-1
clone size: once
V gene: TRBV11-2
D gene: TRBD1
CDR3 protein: CASSSGGPEAFF
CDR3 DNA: TGTGCCAGCAGCTCAGGGGGTCCTGAAGCTTTCTTT